This T cell receptor beta chain comes out of a study of a mutant IDH1 vaccine in newly diagnosed glioma. Sequenced by immunoSEQ multiplex PCR; TCRdb stores in-frame clones only, minus some. Seen here are under 40,000 clones, 81% observed once, and the top ten hold 15%. Details on this clone: Its antigen is still unknown.

The time point denotes: week 35, safety follow-up. It was 300 ug of mutant IDH1 20-mer peptide that made up each vaccine dose, given with topical imiquimod. Each patient was administered eight vaccinations, scheduled in weeks 1, 3, 5, 7, 11, 15, 19 and 23. The donor cohort comprised cases of new WHO grade 3 or 4 IDH1-mutant, ATRX-lost astrocytoma. Germline-derived CDR1 and CDR2 are KGHSH and LQKENI. The CDR3 contains 13 residues. V was cut by 8 bases and J by 1 base, with 8 bases left in between. Specimen: PBMCs, collected from a glioma patient whose treatment included an IDH1 peptide vaccine. This TCR derives from a man aged 25 to 40 with glioma. J is TRBJ2-2 and V is TRBV18; TRBD1 is a possible D gene (5 bases). The CDR3 region is CASDGQNTGELFF. The CDR3 region has the DNA TGTGCCAGCGACGGACAGAACACCGGGGAGCTGTTTTTT.